These 32 T cell receptor beta chains came from one sample sequenced in a study of T cell responses to AZD1222 COVID-19 vaccine. The assay was immunoSEQ multiplex PCR, and TCRdb's table has in-frame clones only and misses some. This sample has approximately 110,000 clones, with around 87% found just once. The specimen comprised peripheral blood, sampled 28 days after the second AZD1222 dose. These receptors originate from an adult who received the AZD1222 COVID-19 vaccine.

J is TRBJ2-5 and V is TRBV12-5; tentative D call: TRBD1 (6 bases). This CDR3 comprises 13 residues. Germline V gives CDR1 LGHNT, CDR2 FRNRAP. V lost 4 bases, J lost 4 bases, and 10 bases lay in between. The CDR3 reads CASGSDRTETQYF. In DNA form, the CDR3 reads TGTGCTAGTGGTTCCGACAGGACAGAGACCCAGTACTTC.

This chain connects TRBV7-9 to TRBJ1-2; D uncertain. Trimming removed 1 base from V and 4 bases from J, with 10 bases in between. Germline V lookup: CDR1 SEHNR, CDR2 FQNEAQ (reference sequence). The CDR3 is made up of 14 amino acids. The CDR3: CASSLGEGFYGYTF. CDR3 in DNA: TGTGCCAGCAGCTTAGGGGAGGGATTCTATGGCTACACCTTC.

The chain employs TRBV15 and TRBJ2-7, with 9 bases fitting TRBD2. V lost 0 bases and J lost 1; bases outside the gene matches: 1. CDR3 length: 15 residues. Germline V gene sequence: CDR1 LNHNV, CDR2 YYDKDF (reference sequence). CDR3 loop: CATSRDAGGSYEQYF. The DNA of the CDR3 is TGTGCCACCAGCAGAGATGCGGGAGGGTCCTACGAGCAGTACTTC.

The V and J genes are TRBV7-8 and TRBJ2-5; TRBD2 matches 7 bases. The V segment lost 5 bases and the J segment 3 bases; nucleotides outside the gene matches: 3. CDR1 is SGHVS and CDR2 is FQNEAQ in the germline V gene. The length of the CDR3 is 13 residues. The CDR3, as DNA: TGTGCCAGCAGCACCGGGGGGAAAGAGACCCAGTACTTC. It encodes CASSTGGKETQYF.

The chain links TRBV7-3 to TRBJ1-1; no definite D call. The CDR3 is 13 amino acids. The germline V gene encodes CDR1 SGHTA and CDR2 FQGTGA. Trimming stripped 4 bases from V and 5 bases from J, with 11 bases between. CDR3 loop: CASSSQGRTEAFF. The CDR3 nucleotides read TGTGCCAGCAGCTCGCAAGGGAGGACTGAAGCTTTCTTT.

This chain joins TRBV28 and TRBJ1-4, with TRBD1 matching over 7 bases. Per germline, CDR1 MDHEN and CDR2 SYDVKM. The ends lost 5 bases at V and 0 bases at J; junction bases unmatched: 9. The CDR3 length is 17 residues. CDR3 bases: TGTGCCAGCAGTGTCACAGGGGTAAGAGCAACTAATGAAAAACTGTTTTTT. It translates to CASSVTGVRATNEKLFF. Filled out from reference TRBV28 and TRBJ1-4, the complete variable domain reads DVKVTQSSRYLVKRTGEKVFLECVQDMDHENMFWYRQDPGLGLRLIYFSYDVKMKEKGDIPEGYSVSREKKERFSLILESASTNQTSMYLCASSVTGVRATNEKLFFGSGTQLSVL.

The rearrangement links TRBV20-1 to TRBJ1-4; 8 positions agree with TRBD1. V lost 3 bases and J lost 3; bases outside the gene matches: 6. The germline CDR1 and CDR2 sequences are DFQATT and SNEGSKA (reference sequence). This CDR3 has 15 amino acids. CDR3 bases: TGCAGTGCTAGTCCTCCGACAGGGGCTAATGAAAAACTGTTTTTT. Its protein is CSASPPTGANEKLFF.

The chain joins TRBV11-1 to TRBJ1-2, with a weak D call TRBD1 (5 bases). The CDR3 runs to 13 residues. Trimming took off 5 bases at V and 4 bases at J, with 11 bases between the two ends. Germline assignment: CDR1 SGHAT and CDR2 FQDESV (reference sequence). The CDR3 reads CASSLLGTYGYTF. The CDR3 nucleotides read TGTGCCAGCAGCCTACTCGGGACCTATGGCTACACCTTC.

This chain uses TRBV6-2 or TRBV6-3 with TRBJ2-2, with D possibly matching TRBD1 (5 bases). Trimming shortened V by 5 bases and J by 12 bases, and 13 bases separated the two germline ends. Looked up from germline, CDR1 is MNHEY and CDR2 is SVGEGT. The CDR3 has 12 residues. In nucleotides, the CDR3 is TGTGCCAGCAGTGATGGGGCAGGGAAGCTGTTTTTT. Translation: CASSDGAGKLFF.

CDR3 amino acids: CASSDSIQGAPKNIQYF. CDR3 bases: TGTGCCAGCAGCGATTCCATCCAGGGGGCGCCCAAAAACATTCAGTACTTC. The chain joins TRBV9 to TRBJ2-4, with 8 bases fitting TRBD1. The CDR3 loop spans 17 amino acids. Per the germline V gene, CDR1 is SGDLS and CDR2 is YYNGEE. V shed 3 bases, J shed 2 bases, and the junction held 10 bases outside the gene matches.

This clone was detected once. The chain recombines TRBV24-1 with TRBJ1-2; 8 bases line up with TRBD1. The CDR3 covers 14 residues. V was pared by 7 bases and J by 4 bases, with 7 bases of the junction left unmatched. Looked up from germline, CDR1 is KGHDR and CDR2 is SFDVKD. CDR3 bases: TGTGCCACCAGCCCTCCTGGACAGGGCTATGGCTACACCTTC. The encoded protein is CATSPPGQGYGYTF.

The rearrangement links TRBV4-2 to TRBJ2-1; TRBD2 matches 9 bases. Germline V lookup: CDR1 LGHNA, CDR2 YNFKEQ. V trimming: 4 bases; J trimming: 8 bases; junction bases outside the gene matches: 15. The CDR3 extends over 17 amino acids. DNA for the CDR3: TGTGCCAGCAGCCGAGACGCGGGAGGGAGCGGCAGGCATGAGCAGTTCTTC. Residues: CASSRDAGGSGRHEQFF.

This clone was seen more than once but under ten times. The gene calls are TRBV29-1 and TRBJ1-2; D is undetermined. The V gene's germline CDR1 is SQVTM and CDR2 ANQGSEA. The CDR3 extends over 13 amino acids. V lost 4 bases and J 3 bases, leaving 12 bases between the germline ends. For the CDR3, the DNA is TGCAGCGTTGTGCGGGGAATGGACTATGGCTACACCTTC. This sequence encodes CSVVRGMDYGYTF.

The chain recombines TRBV19 with TRBJ1-1, with D uncertain. Germline CDR1 reads LNHDA; CDR2 reads SQIVND (reference sequence). This CDR3 spans 12 amino acids. With 8 bases removed from V and 0 bases from J, the gap between germline ends came to 7 bases. Here the CDR3 reads CASSHMNTEAFF. CDR3 sequence (DNA): TGTGCCAGTTCCCATATGAACACTGAAGCTTTCTTT.

The J gene is TRBJ1-1, the V gene TRBV5-1; 7 nucleotides line up with TRBD1. Germline trimming cut 0 bases from V and 11 bases from J; bases unmatched to any gene: 4. Germline lookup yields CDR1 SGHRS and CDR2 YFSETQ. This CDR3 comprises 12 residues. Here the CDR3 DNA reads TGCGCCAGCAGCTTGGAAGGGGGCAGGGCTTTCTTT. Protein sequence: CASSLEGGRAFF. The variable domain in full, completed from reference TRBV5-1 and TRBJ1-1, reads KAGVTQTPRYLIKTRGQQVTLSCSPISGHRSVSWYQQTPGQGLQFLFEYFSETQRNKGNFPGRFSGRQFSNSRSEMNVSTLELGDSALYLCASSLEGGRAFFGQGTRLTVV.

The V gene is TRBV30, the J gene TRBJ2-2; D gene unclear. Trimming stripped 3 bases from V and 1 base from J, with 12 bases between. CDR3 length: 15 residues. Germline lookup yields CDR1 GTSNPN and CDR2 SVGIG (reference sequence). CDR3 coding DNA: TGTGCCTGGAGCCCGACAAGACTGAACACCGGGGAGCTGTTTTTT. Residues: CAWSPTRLNTGELFF.

The sample holds one count of this clone. The chain uses TRBV30 and TRBJ1-6, with 7 bases matching TRBD1. Per germline, CDR1 GTSNPN and CDR2 SVGIG (reference sequence). This CDR3 is 14 amino acids long. The trim removed 0 bases at V and 5 bases at J, leaving 1 base unmatched. CDR3 bases: TGTGCCTGGAGTGTGGGGACAGATAATTCACCCCTCCACTTT. This gives the protein CAWSVGTDNSPLHF.

The V call is TRBV6-2 or TRBV6-3, the J call TRBJ2-3; 11 bases are shared with TRBD2. This CDR3 is built from 19 residues. J lost 0 bases, V lost 4 bases, and 12 bases had no gene match. Germline V CDR1 and CDR2: MNHEY, SVGEGT. The CDR3 nucleotides are TGTGCCAGCAGTTTTCCCACTAGCGGGAGTGTAGGTAGCACAGATACGCAGTATTTT. This gives the protein CASSFPTSGSVGSTDTQYF.

The chain couples TRBV18 to TRBJ2-5; D gene uncertain. This CDR3 has 15 amino acids. Trimming took off 4 bases at V and 2 bases at J, with 14 bases between the two ends. Germline V gene data show CDR1 as KGHSH and CDR2 as LQKENI. The CDR3 reads CASSRSKGSQETQYF. CDR3 in DNA: TGTGCCAGCTCACGGAGCAAGGGAAGTCAAGAGACCCAGTACTTC.

Notes on this clone: This sample also contains other DNA sequences that code for the same CDR3. The chain carries TRBV5-5 and TRBJ1-1; D is undetermined. Looked up from germline, CDR1 is SGHKS and CDR2 is YYEKEE (reference sequence). The CDR3 runs to 13 residues. V lost 4 bases and J lost 0, with 7 bases in between. CDR3 DNA sequence: TGTGCCAGCAGCCTGGGATTGAACACTGAAGCTTTCTTT. It encodes CASSLGLNTEAFF.

The chain is built from TRBV2 and TRBJ1-2, with 7 nucleotides matching TRBD1. CDR3 length equals 15 residues. Trimming at V came to 6 bases and at J to 8 bases, leaving 15 bases not matched to a gene. Germline loops: CDR1 SNHLY, CDR2 FYNNEI. In DNA, the CDR3 is TGTGCCAGCAGATTGTCAACAGGGGTTCCTGGGGGCTACACCTTC. Its translation: CASRLSTGVPGGYTF.

The chain uses TRBV11-2 and TRBJ2-3; D is unresolved. Germline lookup yields CDR1 SGHAT and CDR2 FQNNGV. The length of the CDR3 is 12 residues. Trimming removed 5 bases from V and 5 bases from J, with 8 bases in between. In DNA, the CDR3 is TGTGCCAGCAGCCCAATGGTAGATACGCAGTATTTT. Amino acids: CASSPMVDTQYF. The variable domain in full, completed from reference TRBV11-2 and TRBJ2-3, reads EAGVAQSPRYKIIEKRQSVAFWCNPISGHATLYWYQQILGQGPKLLIQFQNNGVVDDSQLPKDRFSAERLKGVDSTLKIQPAKLEDSAVYLCASSPMVDTQYFGPGTRLTVL.

CDR3 sequence: CASSLGGGSRADTQYF. In DNA, the CDR3 is TGTGCCAGCAGCTTAGGAGGCGGGAGTAGGGCAGATACGCAGTATTTT. The genes are TRBV7-6 and TRBJ2-3; 7 positions agree with TRBD2. V was clipped by 1 base and J by 4 bases; unmatched bases: 8. The germline gives CDR1 SGHVS, CDR2 FNYEAQ. There are 16 residues in the CDR3. Using reference TRBV7-6 and TRBJ2-3 for the parts outside the CDR3, the full variable domain is GAGVSQSPRYKVTKRGQDVALRCDPISGHVSLYWYRQALGQGPEFLTYFNYEAQQDKSGLPNDRFSAERPEGSISTLTIQRTEQRDSAMYRCASSLGGGSRADTQYFGPGTRLTVL.

This clone was seen more than once but under ten times. V gene TRBV2 combines with J gene TRBJ2-1; 11 nucleotides agree with TRBD2. V gave up 7 bases and J gave up 9 bases; unmatched junction bases: 11. Germline-derived CDR1 and CDR2 are SNHLY and FYNNEI. The CDR3 extends over 15 amino acids. CDR3 coding DNA: TGTGCCAGCACCATCACTAGCGGGAGTGGTAGTGAGCAGTTCTTC. This codes for CASTITSGSGSEQFF.

This clone was seen once. This chain connects TRBV10-3 to TRBJ1-1; D is possibly TRBD1 (6 bases). Trimming stripped 9 bases from V and 2 bases from J, with 16 bases between. From germline, CDR1 is ENHRY and CDR2 SYGVKD. The CDR3 loop spans 14 amino acids. The CDR3 sequence is CAITQPGVNTEAFF. CDR3 nucleotides: TGTGCCATAACCCAGCCAGGGGTTAACACTGAAGCTTTCTTT.

The chain is built from TRBV18 and TRBJ1-4, with a possible D match to TRBD1 (6 bases). This CDR3 spans 16 amino acids. The V gene lost 1 base and the J gene lost 5 bases, with 14 bases spanning the gap. Germline V gene data show CDR1 as KGHSH and CDR2 as LQKENI. The CDR3 nucleotides are TGTGCCAGCTCACCACTGTACGGGGGGCCGAATGAAAAACTGTTTTTT. Protein: CASSPLYGGPNEKLFF.

This rearrangement joins TRBV7-9 to TRBJ2-1; no clear D gene. Germline CDR1 reads SEHNR; CDR2 reads FQNEAQ (reference sequence). This CDR3 has 15 residues. Trimming took off 1 base at V and 0 bases at J, with 7 bases between the two ends. CDR3 coding DNA: TGTGCCAGCAGCTTAGACGCGAGCTCCTACAATGAGCAGTTCTTC. Amino acid sequence: CASSLDASSYNEQFF.

This clone has just a few counts. This chain links TRBV13 with TRBJ1-6, with TRBD1 matching 7 bases. In germline, CDR1 is PRHDT, CDR2 FYEKMQ (reference sequence). The length of the CDR3 is 16 residues. V lost 4 bases, J lost 10 bases, and 13 bases stayed unmatched. CDR3 sequence (DNA): TGTGCCAGCAGCTCCCTGGGAGCAGGGGGAACCTCACCCCTCCACTTT. Amino acid sequence: CASSSLGAGGTSPLHF.

The chain carries TRBV4-2 and TRBJ2-1, with 8 bases lining up with TRBD2. This CDR3 is built from 16 residues. V shed 4 bases and J 2 bases; nucleotides not matched to a gene: 7. Germline CDR1 is LGHNA and CDR2 is YNFKEQ. In DNA form, the CDR3 reads TGTGCCAGCAGCCTTAGACGGGAGGGCCCCTACAATGAGCAGTTCTTC. Its protein is CASSLRREGPYNEQFF.

The chain employs TRBV28 and TRBJ1-1, with D possibly being TRBD1 (5 bases). V lost 6 bases to trimming and J lost 4 bases, with 12 bases between them. The CDR3 runs 13 residues. Per the germline V gene, CDR1 is MDHEN and CDR2 is SYDVKM. Here the CDR3 reads CASRWVGGTEAFF. CDR3 in DNA: TGTGCCAGCAGATGGGTGGGGGGCACTGAAGCTTTCTTT.

The rearrangement links TRBV6-5 to TRBJ1-5, with 8 nucleotides matching TRBD1. Unmatched junction bases numbered 4, after V lost 6 bases and J lost 0 bases. The CDR3 has 15 residues. CDR1 and CDR2 (germline): MNHEY, SVGAGI. The CDR3: CASRGTGDSNQPQHF. The CDR3 DNA reads as TGTGCCAGCAGAGGGACAGGAGATAGCAATCAGCCCCAGCATTTT.

J is TRBJ1-2 and V is TRBV19; no reliable D call. The length of the CDR3 is 15 residues. The germline gives CDR1 LNHDA, CDR2 SQIVND (reference sequence). Deletions cut 0 bases from V and 3 bases from J, with 11 bases between. CDR3 coding DNA: TGTGCCAGTAGTATAGATCGAGTCGGTTACTATGGCTACACCTTC. Translation gives CASSIDRVGYYGYTF.